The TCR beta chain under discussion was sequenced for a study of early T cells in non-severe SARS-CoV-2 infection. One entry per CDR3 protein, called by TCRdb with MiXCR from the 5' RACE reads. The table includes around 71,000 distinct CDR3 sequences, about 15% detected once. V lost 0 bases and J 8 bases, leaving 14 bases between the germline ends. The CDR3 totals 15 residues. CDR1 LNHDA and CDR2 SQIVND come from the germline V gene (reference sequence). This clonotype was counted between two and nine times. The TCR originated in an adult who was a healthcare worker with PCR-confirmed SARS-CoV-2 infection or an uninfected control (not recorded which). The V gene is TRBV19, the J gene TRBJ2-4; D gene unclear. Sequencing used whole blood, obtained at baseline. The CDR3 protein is CASSIETVGRDIQYF. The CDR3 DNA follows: TGTGCCAGTAGTATAGAGACCGTCGGTCGGGACATTCAGTACTTC.